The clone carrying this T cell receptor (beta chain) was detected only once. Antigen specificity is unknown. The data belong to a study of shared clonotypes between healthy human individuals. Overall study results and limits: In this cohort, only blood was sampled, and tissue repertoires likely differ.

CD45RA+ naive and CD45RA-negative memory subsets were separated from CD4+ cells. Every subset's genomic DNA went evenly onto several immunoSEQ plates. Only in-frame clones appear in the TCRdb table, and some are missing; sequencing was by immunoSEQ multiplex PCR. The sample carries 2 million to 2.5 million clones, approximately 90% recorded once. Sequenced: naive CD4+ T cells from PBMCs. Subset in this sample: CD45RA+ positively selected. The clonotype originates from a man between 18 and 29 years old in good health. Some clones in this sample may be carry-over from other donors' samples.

For the CDR3, the DNA is TGTGCCAGCAGCGTTAACGGGGGCGGGAGCAAAGGCGGGGAGCTGTTTTTT. Protein: CASSVNGGGSKGGELFF. The V and J genes are TRBV4-2 and TRBJ2-2; maybe TRBD2 (7 bases). The V end lost 5 bases, the J end lost 7 bases, and 23 bases lay between the germline ends. Germline CDR1 LGHNA, CDR2 YNFKEQ. This CDR3 spans 17 amino acids.